These T cell receptor beta chains were read from a single sample in a study of blood T cell repertoires in COVID-19. Assay used: immunoSEQ multiplex PCR; TCRdb lists only in-frame clones, some missing. Among about 140,000 clones, 88% were seen once, and the ten largest hold 1.5% to 2%. The sample was peripheral blood. Receptors originate from a man between 70 and 80 years old with acute or convalescent COVID-19. CDR3s include the opening cysteine and the closing phenylalanine or tryptophan. D genes are given only for firm matches. Only some rows state a clone size, as once, few, many or a class for expanded clones.

CDR3nt | CDR3aa | abundance | j_gene | d_gene | v_gene
TGTGCCAGCAGCCCGCTGACAGGGAGAAACACTGAAGCTTTCTTT | CASSPLTGRNTEAFF | NA | TRBJ1-1 | TRBD1 | TRBV11-3
TGTGCCAGCAGCGCACCGGGACAGGGCACCTACGAGCAGTACTTC | CASSAPGQGTYEQYF | NA | TRBJ2-7 | TRBD1 | TRBV13
TGTGCCAGCAGCCAATGGGGCCTCGGGGAGACCCAGTACTTC | CASSQWGLGETQYF | many | TRBJ2-5 | NA | TRBV16
TGTGCCAGCCGTCGTGATATGGGACTAGCGGGAGGCAACGAGCAGTACTTC | CASRRDMGLAGGNEQYF | NA | TRBJ2-7 | TRBD2 | TRBV27
TGTGCCAGCAGGACGACAGAGGAAGAAGCTTTCTTT | CASRTTEEEAFF | once | TRBJ1-1 | NA | TRBV6-6
TGTGCCAGCAGCACCGGGGGCGGGAGGACGGACAGTGAGCAGTTCTTC | CASSTGGGRTDSEQFF | once | TRBJ2-1 | TRBD2 | TRBV5-4
TGTGCCAGCAGTCCCGGACTGGAAGGGGCTTTCTTT | CASSPGLEGAFF | NA | TRBJ1-1 | NA | TRBV6-6
TGTGCCAGCAGCTTAAACCGGGGGACTGAAGCTTTCTTT | CASSLNRGTEAFF | NA | TRBJ1-1 | NA | TRBV7-3
TGTGCCAGCAGCCAAGAGGGGGGGATCAAAGAGACCCAGTACTTC | CASSQEGGIKETQYF | NA | TRBJ2-5 | TRBD2 | TRBV4-2
TGTGCCAGCAGTGCCTGGACAGGGGAAGAGACCCAGTACTTC | CASSAWTGEETQYF | NA | TRBJ2-5 | TRBD1 | TRBV2
TGTGCCAGCTCACCAGGGCAGGCAGGATTAGAGACCCAGTACTTC | CASSPGQAGLETQYF | NA | TRBJ2-5 | NA | TRBV18
TGTGCCAGCAGTGGGGTTAGCGGGAGGTCCTACAATGAGCAGTTCTTC | CASSGVSGRSYNEQFF | NA | TRBJ2-1 | TRBD2 | TRBV6-1
TGTGCCAGCAGTGTGGCCGTTGGGGGGGTTACCAATTCACCCCTCCACTTT | CASSVAVGGVTNSPLHF | NA | TRBJ1-6 | NA | TRBV2
TGCGCCAGCAGCCAAGAGCGGGCAGGGGACTCTGGAAACACCATATATTTT | CASSQERAGDSGNTIYF | NA | TRBJ1-3 | NA | TRBV4-1
TGTGCCAGCACCCCGTCCGTCGCTCCCACACAAGAGACCCAGTACTTC | CASTPSVAPTQETQYF | NA | TRBJ2-5 | NA | TRBV28
TGTGCCACCCCCCCCGATGGCGTCGGGAATGAGCAGTTCTTC | CATPPDGVGNEQFF | NA | TRBJ2-1 | NA | TRBV7-9
TGCGCCAGCAGCCCCCTAGCGGGGGGTTCAGATACGCAGTATTTT | CASSPLAGGSDTQYF | NA | TRBJ2-3 | TRBD2 | TRBV5-1
TGTGCCATAGGGGCCGGGGGGAGCACCATATATTTT | CAIGAGGSTIYF | NA | TRBJ1-3 | NA | TRBV12-3/TRBV12-4
TGTGCCAGCAGGTCGACAGGGGCGGGCTATGGCTACACCTTC | CASRSTGAGYGYTF | NA | TRBJ1-2 | TRBD1 | TRBV6-5
TGTGCCAGTAGTAGGCCCTTTACTAGCTCCTACAATGAGCAGTTCTTC | CASSRPFTSSYNEQFF | NA | TRBJ2-1 | NA | TRBV19
TGTGCCAGCAGCTCCCGGACAGCGGCCCGCTACACCTTC | CASSSRTAARYTF | NA | TRBJ1-2 | NA | TRBV7-9
TGTGCCAGCAGCCCCTCCTCGCCGGGTGTACACGAGCAGTACTTC | CASSPSSPGVHEQYF | NA | TRBJ2-7 | NA | TRBV5-4
TGTGCCAGCAGGATGGGTGGAGCAACTAATGAAAAACTGTTTTTT | CASRMGGATNEKLFF | NA | TRBJ1-4 | NA | TRBV27
TGCGCCAGCAGCCCCAGACAGGGTAATTCACCCCTCCACTTT | CASSPRQGNSPLHF | NA | TRBJ1-6 | TRBD1 | TRBV5-1
TGTGCCAGCAGCAGACAGGGGGCGCAAACAGATACGCAGTATTTT | CASSRQGAQTDTQYF | NA | TRBJ2-3 | TRBD1 | TRBV7-3
TGTGCCAGCAGCGGGGGACAGGGCCGCTACGAGCAGTACTTC | CASSGGQGRYEQYF | NA | TRBJ2-7 | TRBD1 | TRBV28
TGTGCCAGCAACCGCCGCGGGGACGCTAGAATGAGCGAGCAGTACTTC | CASNRRGDARMSEQYF | NA | TRBJ2-7 | NA | TRBV19
TGTGCCAGCAGTGAAGCACTGAGACAGCTACACTTC | CASSEALRQLHF | NA | TRBJ2-5 | NA | TRBV6-1
TGTGCCAGTAGATACAGGGGCGGTGAGTACGAGCAGTACTTC | CASRYRGGEYEQYF | NA | TRBJ2-7 | TRBD1 | TRBV19
TGTGCCAGCACCATTGGGGGGACAGGGCAAGAGACCCAGTACTTC | CASTIGGTGQETQYF | NA | TRBJ2-5 | TRBD1 | TRBV2
TGTGCCAGTAGTGGAACTAGCGGGGGGCAAGAGACCCAGTACTTC | CASSGTSGGQETQYF | NA | TRBJ2-5 | TRBD2 | TRBV19
TGCAGCGTGCACGCGGGGAGCTCCTACAATGAGCAGTTCTTC | CSVHAGSSYNEQFF | NA | TRBJ2-1 | NA | TRBV29-1
TGTGCCAGCAGCTCCCCCTGGCACTTCGACAGGGCATACACCTTC | CASSSPWHFDRAYTF | NA | TRBJ1-2 | NA | TRBV21-1
TGTGCCAGCAGCGGTACGGGGAGAACTGAAGCTTTCTTT | CASSGTGRTEAFF | NA | TRBJ1-1 | NA | TRBV6-5
TGCGCCAGCAGCCTGGGACTAGCGGGCACAGATACGCAGTATTTT | CASSLGLAGTDTQYF | NA | TRBJ2-3 | TRBD2 | TRBV5-1
TGTGCCAGCACCAGCGTAGATGGCCACCAGCCCCAGCATTTT | CASTSVDGHQPQHF | NA | TRBJ1-5 | NA | TRBV6-6
TGTGCCAGCAGTTTACCGGCTAGCGGAACAGATACGCAGTATTTT | CASSLPASGTDTQYF | NA | TRBJ2-3 | TRBD2 | TRBV27
TGTGCCAGCAGTGAAAGGGCGGGAGGGCCCCTCACCGGGGAGCTGTTTTTT | CASSERAGGPLTGELFF | NA | TRBJ2-2 | TRBD2 | TRBV6-1
TGTGCCAGCAGTGAGGGACAGGGGGGACACACCATATATTTT | CASSEGQGGHTIYF | NA | TRBJ1-3 | TRBD1 | TRBV6-1
TGTGCCACCAGTGATCGTCGGGGAACAGATACGCAGTATTTT | CATSDRRGTDTQYF | NA | TRBJ2-3 | NA | TRBV24-1
TGTGCCAGCAGCCCCGAAGAGGCCTACAATGAGCAGTTCTTC | CASSPEEAYNEQFF | NA | TRBJ2-1 | NA | TRBV11-3
TGTGCCAGCAGCTTGGGGTCAGGGATCTCCTACAATGAGCAGTTCTTC | CASSLGSGISYNEQFF | NA | TRBJ2-1 | NA | TRBV5-6
TGTGCCAGCAGTGAAGTTGATAGCGGGAGCAATGAGCAGTTCTTC | CASSEVDSGSNEQFF | once | TRBJ2-1 | TRBD2 | TRBV2
TGTGCCAGCAGTCCCCAGGGAGGTGTCGGGGAAAAACTGTTTTTT | CASSPQGGVGEKLFF | NA | TRBJ1-4 | NA | TRBV2
TGTGCCAGTAATGGACAGGGGGACGAGCAGTACTTC | CASNGQGDEQYF | few | TRBJ2-7 | TRBD1 | TRBV19
TGTGCCAGCAGCTCCAACTTTCCGAACACCGGGGAGCTGTTTTTT | CASSSNFPNTGELFF | NA | TRBJ2-2 | NA | TRBV11-2
TGTGCCAGCAGCTTAGGAGGAACAGGGCGACAAGAGACCCAGTACTTC | CASSLGGTGRQETQYF | NA | TRBJ2-5 | NA | TRBV7-9
TGCGCCAGCAGCCAAAACCCCGGGACAGGGAGGGAGACCCAGTACTTC | CASSQNPGTGRETQYF | NA | TRBJ2-5 | TRBD1 | TRBV4-1
TGTGCCATCAGGACCCCTGGGGGGGACAGGGCAAACAATGAGCAGTTCTTC | CAIRTPGGDRANNEQFF | NA | TRBJ2-1 | TRBD1 | TRBV10-3
TGTGCCAGCAGCTTATCAGGGTTAAAACTGTTTTTT | CASSLSGLKLFF | NA | TRBJ1-4 | NA | TRBV11-2
TGTGCCAGCAGCGGGGCCCGGTACAATGAGCAGTTCTTC | CASSGARYNEQFF | NA | TRBJ2-1 | NA | TRBV7-8
TGTGCCAGCAGCTTGGGACAGGGGGGCTATGGCTACACCTTC | CASSLGQGGYGYTF | NA | TRBJ1-2 | TRBD1 | TRBV11-2
TGTGCCAGCAGCTTAACGTTGGCCAGCGTCAAGACCCAGTACTTC | CASSLTLASVKTQYF | NA | TRBJ2-5 | NA | TRBV7-2
TGTGCCAGCAGTGATAGGGCGGGAGGGTTGGTAAATGAGCAGTTCTTC | CASSDRAGGLVNEQFF | NA | TRBJ2-1 | TRBD2 | TRBV6-1
TGTGCCAGCAGTTATCAGGGGACGAGACCCTACGAGCAGTACTTC | CASSYQGTRPYEQYF | NA | TRBJ2-7 | NA | TRBV6-5
TGTGCCAGCAGCTTAGTATCCAGGCAGGGCTACGAGCAGTACTTC | CASSLVSRQGYEQYF | once | TRBJ2-7 | NA | TRBV7-6
TGTGCCAGTAATATGGGGGCCTATGGCTACACCTTC | CASNMGAYGYTF | once | TRBJ1-2 | NA | TRBV19